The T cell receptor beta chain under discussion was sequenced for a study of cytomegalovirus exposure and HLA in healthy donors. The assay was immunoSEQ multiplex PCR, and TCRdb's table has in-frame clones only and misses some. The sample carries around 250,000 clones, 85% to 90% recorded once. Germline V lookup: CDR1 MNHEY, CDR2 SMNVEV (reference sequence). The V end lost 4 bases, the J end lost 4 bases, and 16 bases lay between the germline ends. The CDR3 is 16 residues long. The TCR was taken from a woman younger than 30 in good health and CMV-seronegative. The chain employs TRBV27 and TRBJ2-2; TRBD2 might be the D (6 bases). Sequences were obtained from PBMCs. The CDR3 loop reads CASSSEGRGGTGELFF. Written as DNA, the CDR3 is TGTGCCAGCAGTTCGGAGGGCCGAGGCGGCACCGGGGAGCTGTTTTTT.